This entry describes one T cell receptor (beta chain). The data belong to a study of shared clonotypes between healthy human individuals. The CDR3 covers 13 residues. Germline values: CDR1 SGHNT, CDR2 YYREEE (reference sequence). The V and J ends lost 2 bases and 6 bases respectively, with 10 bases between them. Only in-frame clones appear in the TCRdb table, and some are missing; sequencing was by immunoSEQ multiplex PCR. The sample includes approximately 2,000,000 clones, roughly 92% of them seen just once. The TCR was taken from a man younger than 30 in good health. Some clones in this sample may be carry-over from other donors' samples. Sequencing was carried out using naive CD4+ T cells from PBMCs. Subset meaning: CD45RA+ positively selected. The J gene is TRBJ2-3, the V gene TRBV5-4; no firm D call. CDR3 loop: CASSFYSSDTQYF. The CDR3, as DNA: TGTGCCAGCAGCTTCTACAGCAGCGATACGCAGTATTTT. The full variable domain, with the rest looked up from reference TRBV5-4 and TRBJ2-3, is ETGVTQSPTHLIKTRGQQVTLRCSSQSGHNTVSWYQQALGQGPQFIFQYYREEENGRGNFPPRFSGLQFPNYSSELNVNALELDDSALYLCASSFYSSDTQYFGPGTRLTVL.